These T cell receptor beta chains were read from a single sample in a study of T cell clones after liver transplantation. Clones were sequenced by immunoSEQ multiplex PCR, and TCRdb holds only the in-frame ones, with some missing. The sample has under 150,000 clones, approximately 90% seen once. The material sequenced was CD4+ T cells from blood, taken 12 months after liver transplant. The receptors derive from a human patient who received a liver transplant. Some T cells here may be from the graft donor. Both conserved end residues are part of each CDR3.

CDR3aa: CASSPGLYEQYF; j_gene: TRBJ2-7; v_gene: TRBV7-9
CDR3aa: CSLRTWGANTEAFF; j_gene: TRBJ1-1; v_gene: TRBV29-1
CDR3aa: CASSTDRINQPQHF; j_gene: TRBJ1-5; v_gene: TRBV19
CDR3aa: CASSLFVFRTEAFF; j_gene: TRBJ1-1; v_gene: TRBV7-2
CDR3aa: CASSQVAGYEQFF; j_gene: TRBJ2-1; v_gene: TRBV19
CDR3aa: CASSQNSNQPQHF; j_gene: TRBJ1-5; v_gene: TRBV14
CDR3aa: CASSLRPGSGSTEAFF; j_gene: TRBJ1-1; v_gene: TRBV5-1
CDR3aa: CASSENGGDEQYF; j_gene: TRBJ2-7; v_gene: TRBV25-1
CDR3aa: CASSVASGGNEQFF; j_gene: TRBJ2-1; v_gene: TRBV9
CDR3aa: CASSEGQGYYGYTF; j_gene: TRBJ1-2; v_gene: TRBV18
CDR3aa: CATSRGSRGGTGELFF; j_gene: TRBJ2-2; v_gene: TRBV15
CDR3aa: CASSLSGRAINYEQYF; j_gene: TRBJ2-7; v_gene: TRBV11-3
CDR3aa: CASSLGGSWNTGELFF; j_gene: TRBJ2-2; v_gene: TRBV5-8
CDR3aa: CASSGTGGNTGELFF; j_gene: TRBJ2-2; v_gene: TRBV21-1
CDR3aa: CASSHPPPSEQFF; j_gene: TRBJ2-1; v_gene: TRBV4-1
CDR3aa: CASSLEVRLAGGETQYF; j_gene: TRBJ2-5; v_gene: TRBV11-3
CDR3aa: CASSPAASYEQYF; j_gene: TRBJ2-7; v_gene: TRBV18
CDR3aa: CASSPKTGSTGELFF; j_gene: TRBJ2-2; v_gene: TRBV18
CDR3aa: CASSRDRGHNTGELFF; j_gene: TRBJ2-2; v_gene: TRBV6-6
CDR3aa: CASSRQGATTNEKLFF; j_gene: TRBJ1-4; v_gene: TRBV19
CDR3aa: CASSLQSGNTGELFF; j_gene: TRBJ2-2; v_gene: TRBV7-2
CDR3aa: CASRQTGLNGNTIYF; j_gene: TRBJ1-3; v_gene: TRBV5-1
CDR3aa: CASSQRAGGAGGYTF; j_gene: TRBJ1-2; v_gene: TRBV7-9
CDR3aa: CAWNDAGGYTF; j_gene: TRBJ1-2; v_gene: TRBV30
CDR3aa: CASSENGALRYTF; j_gene: TRBJ1-2; v_gene: TRBV2
CDR3aa: CASSPTGAEEKLFF; j_gene: TRBJ1-4; v_gene: TRBV7-3
CDR3aa: CASSLAGNYNEQFF; j_gene: TRBJ2-1; v_gene: TRBV6-4
CDR3aa: CASSLSGSSYNEQFF; j_gene: TRBJ2-1; v_gene: TRBV11-2
CDR3aa: CASHWGGRSSGANVLTF; j_gene: TRBJ2-6; v_gene: TRBV5-4
CDR3aa: CAISVSGITGGEQFF; j_gene: TRBJ2-1; v_gene: TRBV10-3
CDR3aa: CASSYVETTEAFF; j_gene: TRBJ1-1; v_gene: TRBV2
CDR3aa: CASLPWGLSSGANVLTF; j_gene: TRBJ2-6; v_gene: TRBV11-2
CDR3aa: CAISESVFGYEQYF; j_gene: TRBJ2-7; v_gene: TRBV10-3
CDR3aa: CSAEWGIAEAFF; j_gene: TRBJ1-1; v_gene: TRBV29-1
CDR3aa: CASSYRENIQYF; j_gene: TRBJ2-4; v_gene: TRBV5-6
CDR3aa: CASGLGTEAFF; j_gene: TRBJ1-1; v_gene: TRBV7-8
CDR3aa: CASSPKETQYF; j_gene: TRBJ2-5; v_gene: TRBV18
CDR3aa: CASSSLAGVGTDTQYF; j_gene: TRBJ2-3; v_gene: TRBV11-3
CDR3aa: CASSSPGQEGQPQHF; j_gene: TRBJ1-5; v_gene: TRBV19
CDR3aa: CASSADRVSEAFF; j_gene: TRBJ1-1; v_gene: TRBV5-1